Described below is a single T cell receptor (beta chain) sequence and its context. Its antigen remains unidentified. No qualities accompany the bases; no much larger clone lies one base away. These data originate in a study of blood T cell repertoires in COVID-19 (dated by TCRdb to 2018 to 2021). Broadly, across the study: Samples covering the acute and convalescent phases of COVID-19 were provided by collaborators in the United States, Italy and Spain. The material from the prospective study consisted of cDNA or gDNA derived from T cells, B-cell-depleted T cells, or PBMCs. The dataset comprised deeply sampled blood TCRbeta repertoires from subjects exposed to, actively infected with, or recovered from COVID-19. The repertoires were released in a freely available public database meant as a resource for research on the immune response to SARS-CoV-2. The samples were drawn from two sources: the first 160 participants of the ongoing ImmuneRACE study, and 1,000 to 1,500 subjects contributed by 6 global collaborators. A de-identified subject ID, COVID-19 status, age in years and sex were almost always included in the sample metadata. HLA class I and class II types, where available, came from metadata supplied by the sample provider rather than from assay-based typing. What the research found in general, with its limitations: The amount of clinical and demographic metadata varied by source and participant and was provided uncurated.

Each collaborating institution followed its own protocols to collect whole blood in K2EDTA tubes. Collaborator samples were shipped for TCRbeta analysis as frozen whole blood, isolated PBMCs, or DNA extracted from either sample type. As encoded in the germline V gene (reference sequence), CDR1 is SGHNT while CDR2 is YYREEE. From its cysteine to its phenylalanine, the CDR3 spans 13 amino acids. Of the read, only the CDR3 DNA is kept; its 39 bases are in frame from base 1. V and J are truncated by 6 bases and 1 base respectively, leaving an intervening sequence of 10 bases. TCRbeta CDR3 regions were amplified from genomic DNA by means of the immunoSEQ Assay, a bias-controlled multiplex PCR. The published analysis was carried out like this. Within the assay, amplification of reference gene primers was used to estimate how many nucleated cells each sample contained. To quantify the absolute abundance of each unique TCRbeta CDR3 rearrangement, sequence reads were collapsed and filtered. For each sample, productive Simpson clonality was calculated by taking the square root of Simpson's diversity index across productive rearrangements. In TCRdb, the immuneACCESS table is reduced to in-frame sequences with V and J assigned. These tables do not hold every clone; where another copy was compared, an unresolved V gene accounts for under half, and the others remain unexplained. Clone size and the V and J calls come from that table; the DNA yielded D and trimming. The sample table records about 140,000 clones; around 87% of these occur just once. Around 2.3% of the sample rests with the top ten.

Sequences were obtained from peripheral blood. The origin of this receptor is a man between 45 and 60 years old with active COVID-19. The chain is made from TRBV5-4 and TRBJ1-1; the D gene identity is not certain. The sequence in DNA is TGTGCCAGCACCCGGCGGGAGAACACTGAAGCTTTCTTT. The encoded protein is CASTRRENTEAFF.